This T cell receptor beta chain is from a study of vaccination and CD4 T cells after COVID-19. General observations from the study: Convalescent patients saw a median about 86% of their reactive clones show up only after vaccination.

This clonotype was seen just once. The target antigen is unknown. Described treatment: roughly 11-day PBMC culture with coronavirus spike peptide pools or control peptides (ViraFEST assay). In germline, CDR1 is MNHEY, CDR2 SVGEGT. The CDR3 is 15 amino acids. Germline trimming cut 10 bases from V and 2 bases from J; bases unmatched to any gene: 12. Sequencing of the DNA from cultured CD4+ T cells was carried out with the Oncomine TCR Beta short-read assay. TCRdb reprocessed the PCR reads via MiXCR and lists one record per CDR3 protein. Of around 12,000 distinct CDR3 sequences listed, approximately 71% are singletons.

The chain couples TRBV6-2 or TRBV6-3 to TRBJ2-5; TRBD1 matches at 8 bases. Sequencing was performed on CD4+ T cells from blood, cultured in vitro. This receptor was taken from a human donor who had recovered from COVID-19. Written as DNA, the CDR3 is TGTGCCACCAAAAGCTCCGGGACAGGACAAGAGACCCAGTACTTC. Its translation: CATKSSGTGQETQYF.